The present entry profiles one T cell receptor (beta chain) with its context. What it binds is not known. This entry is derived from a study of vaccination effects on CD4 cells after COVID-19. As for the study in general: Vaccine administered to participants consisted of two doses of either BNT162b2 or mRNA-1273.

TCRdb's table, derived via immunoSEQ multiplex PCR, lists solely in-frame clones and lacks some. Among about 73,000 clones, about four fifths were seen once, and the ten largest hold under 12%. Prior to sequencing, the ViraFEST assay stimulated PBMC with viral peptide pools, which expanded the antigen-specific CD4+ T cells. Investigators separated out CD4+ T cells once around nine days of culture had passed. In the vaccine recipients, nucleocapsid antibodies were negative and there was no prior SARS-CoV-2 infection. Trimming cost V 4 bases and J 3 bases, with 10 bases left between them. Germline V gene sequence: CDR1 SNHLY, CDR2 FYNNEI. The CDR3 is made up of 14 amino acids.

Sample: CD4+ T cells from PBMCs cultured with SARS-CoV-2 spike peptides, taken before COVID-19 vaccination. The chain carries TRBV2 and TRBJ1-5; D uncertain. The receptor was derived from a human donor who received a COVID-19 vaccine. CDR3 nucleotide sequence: TGTGCCAGCAGTGTTGGTCAGATCAATCAGCCCCAGCATTTT. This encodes CASSVGQINQPQHF. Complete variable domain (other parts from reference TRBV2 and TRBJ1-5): EPEVTQTPSHQVTQMGQEVILRCVPISNHLYFYWYRQILGQKVEFLVSFYNNEISEKSEIFDDQFSVERPDGSNFTLKIRSTKLEDSAMYFCASSVGQINQPQHFGDGTRLSIL.